This TCR beta chain was documented in a study of cytomegalovirus exposure and HLA in healthy donors. A note on this clone: Its specificity is not known.

Study-level points and caveats: Later analysis found that TCR beta chains associated with HLA were more clonally expanded than other, equally common chains. A later look showed TCR association rates differing by HLA locus, highest for DRB1 and lowest for HLA-C.

There were likely unrecorded immune exposures, though donors were nominally healthy when sampled. 60 Vbeta and 13 Jbeta primers were used in PCR. Sequencing was performed with immunoSEQ multiplex PCR; in TCRdb, only in-frame clones are kept and a portion is missing. The sample carries 150,000 to 200,000 clones, roughly 77% recorded once. The length of the CDR3 is 16 residues. Germline V gives CDR1 MNHEY, CDR2 SMNVEV (reference sequence). The rearrangement joins TRBV27 to TRBJ2-5, with 10 bases fitting TRBD1. The J call may be in error: the DNA end matches TRBJ2-7 better. This TCR was recovered from a woman aged 50 to 65 in good health and CMV-seronegative. Sequencing was done on a sample of PBMCs. The CDR3 sequence is CASSLRPGTGAYEQYF. The CDR3 DNA reads TGTGCCAGCAGTCTTAGGCCCGGGACAGGGGCCTACGAGCAGTACTTC.